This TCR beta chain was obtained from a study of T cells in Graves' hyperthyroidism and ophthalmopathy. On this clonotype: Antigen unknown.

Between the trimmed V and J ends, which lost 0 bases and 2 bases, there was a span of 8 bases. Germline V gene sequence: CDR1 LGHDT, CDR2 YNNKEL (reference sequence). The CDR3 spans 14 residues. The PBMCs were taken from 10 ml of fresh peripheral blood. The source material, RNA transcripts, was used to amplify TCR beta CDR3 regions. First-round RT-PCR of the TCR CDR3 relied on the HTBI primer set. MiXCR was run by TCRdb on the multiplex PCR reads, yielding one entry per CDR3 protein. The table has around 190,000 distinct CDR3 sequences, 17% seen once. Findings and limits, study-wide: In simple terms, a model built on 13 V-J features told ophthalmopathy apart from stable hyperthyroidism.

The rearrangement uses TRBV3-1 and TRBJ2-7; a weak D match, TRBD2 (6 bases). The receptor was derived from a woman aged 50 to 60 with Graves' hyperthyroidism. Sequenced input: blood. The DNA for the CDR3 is TGTGCCAGCAGCCAAGATTCGGGGGCCTACGAGCAGTACTTC. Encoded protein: CASSQDSGAYEQYF.